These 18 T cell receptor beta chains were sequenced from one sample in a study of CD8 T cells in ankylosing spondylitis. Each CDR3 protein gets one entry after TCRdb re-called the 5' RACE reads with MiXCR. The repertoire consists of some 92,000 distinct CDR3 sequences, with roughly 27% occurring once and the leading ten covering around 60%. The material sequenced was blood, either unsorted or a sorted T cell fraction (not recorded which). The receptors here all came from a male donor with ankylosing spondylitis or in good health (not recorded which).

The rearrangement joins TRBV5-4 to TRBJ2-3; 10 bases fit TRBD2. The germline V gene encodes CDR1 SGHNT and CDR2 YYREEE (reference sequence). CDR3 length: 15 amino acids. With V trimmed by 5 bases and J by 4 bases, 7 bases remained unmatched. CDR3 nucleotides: TGTGCCAGCAGTCATAGCGGGAGGTTTTCAGATACGCAGTATTTT. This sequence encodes CASSHSGRFSDTQYF.

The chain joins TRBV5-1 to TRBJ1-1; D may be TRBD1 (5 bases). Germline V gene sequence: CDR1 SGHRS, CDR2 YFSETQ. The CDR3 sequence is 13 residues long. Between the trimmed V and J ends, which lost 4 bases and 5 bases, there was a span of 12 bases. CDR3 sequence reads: CASSVGGWTEAFF. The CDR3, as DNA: TGCGCCAGCAGCGTCGGGGGTTGGACTGAAGCTTTCTTT.

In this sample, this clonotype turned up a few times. The chain's CDR3 is CASEPGTGINNEQFF. CDR3 DNA: TGTGCCAGTGAACCCGGGACAGGGATAAACAATGAGCAGTTCTTC. The chain employs TRBV5-5 and TRBJ2-1, with TRBD1 matching 9 bases. The junction had 11 bases not matched to a gene; V was cut back by 8 bases and J by 5 bases. The CDR3 runs 15 residues. Germline V CDR1 and CDR2: SGHKS, YYEKEE (reference sequence).

The CDR3 spells CSATGTGYEKLFF. The CDR3 DNA is TGCAGTGCTACCGGGACAGGGTATGAAAAACTGTTTTTT. V gene TRBV20-1 combines with J gene TRBJ1-4; TRBD1 aligns across 9 bases. V was pared by 4 bases and J by 6 bases, with 3 bases of the junction left unmatched. Germline V lookup: CDR1 DFQATT, CDR2 SNEGSKA (reference sequence). There are 13 residues in the CDR3.

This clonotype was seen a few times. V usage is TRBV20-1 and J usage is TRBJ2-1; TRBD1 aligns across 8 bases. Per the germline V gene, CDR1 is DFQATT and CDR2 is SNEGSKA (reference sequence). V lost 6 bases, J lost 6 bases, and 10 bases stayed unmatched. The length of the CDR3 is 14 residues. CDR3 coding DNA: TGCAGTGCCCCCGACAGGGGTTCGGTCAATGAGCAGTTCTTC. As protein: CSAPDRGSVNEQFF.

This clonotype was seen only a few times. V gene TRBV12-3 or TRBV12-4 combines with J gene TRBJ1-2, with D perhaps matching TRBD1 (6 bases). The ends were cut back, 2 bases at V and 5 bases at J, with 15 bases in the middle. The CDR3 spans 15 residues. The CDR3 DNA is TGTGCCAGCAGTTTACGACGTCTGAGGGGGTATGGCTACACCTTC. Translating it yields CASSLRRLRGYGYTF.

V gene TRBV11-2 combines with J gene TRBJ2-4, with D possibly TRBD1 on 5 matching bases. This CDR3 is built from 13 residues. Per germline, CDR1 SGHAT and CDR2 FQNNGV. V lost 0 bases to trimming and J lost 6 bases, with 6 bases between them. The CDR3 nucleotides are TGTGCCAGCAGCTTAGACAGGGCAAACATTCAGTACTTC. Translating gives CASSLDRANIQYF.

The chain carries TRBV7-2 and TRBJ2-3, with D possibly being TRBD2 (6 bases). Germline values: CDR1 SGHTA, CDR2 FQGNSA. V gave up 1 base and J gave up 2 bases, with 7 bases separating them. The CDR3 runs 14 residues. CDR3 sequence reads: CASSLGGVTDTQYF. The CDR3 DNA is TGTGCCAGCAGCTTAGGGGGGGTCACAGATACGCAGTATTTT.

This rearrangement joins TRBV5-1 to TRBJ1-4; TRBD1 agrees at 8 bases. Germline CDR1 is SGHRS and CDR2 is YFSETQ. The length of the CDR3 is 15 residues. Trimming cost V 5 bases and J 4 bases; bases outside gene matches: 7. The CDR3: CASRGQDLFNEKLFF. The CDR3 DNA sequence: TGCGCCAGCAGGGGACAGGATCTTTTTAATGAAAAACTGTTTTTT.

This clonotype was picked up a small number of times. DNA for the CDR3: TGCGCTAAGCGGGCGAACACCGGGGAGCTGTTTTTT. Protein: CAKRANTGELFF. The chain uses TRBV29-1 and TRBJ2-2, with a tentative D call TRBD2 (6 bases). The CDR3 is 12 amino acids. Germline V gene lookup returns CDR1 SQVTM and CDR2 ANQGSEA.

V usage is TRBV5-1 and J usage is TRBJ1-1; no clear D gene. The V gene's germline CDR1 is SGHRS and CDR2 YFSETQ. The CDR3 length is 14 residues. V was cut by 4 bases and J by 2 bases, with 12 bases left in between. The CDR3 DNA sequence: TGCGCCAGCAGCCCGTCGAGGGATAACACTGAAGCTTTCTTT. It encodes CASSPSRDNTEAFF.

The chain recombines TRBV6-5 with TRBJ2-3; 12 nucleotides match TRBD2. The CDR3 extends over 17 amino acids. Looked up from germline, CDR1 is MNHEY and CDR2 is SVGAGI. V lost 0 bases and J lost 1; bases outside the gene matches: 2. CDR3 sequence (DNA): TGTGCCAGCAGTTACTCGCGGACTAGCGGGGGCACAGATACGCAGTATTTT. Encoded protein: CASSYSRTSGGTDTQYF.

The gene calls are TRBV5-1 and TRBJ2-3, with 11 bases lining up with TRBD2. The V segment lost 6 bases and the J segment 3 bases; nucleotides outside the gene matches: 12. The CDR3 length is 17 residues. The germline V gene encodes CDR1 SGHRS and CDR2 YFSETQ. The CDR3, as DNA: TGCGCCAGCATCAACCCTGCTAGCGGGGGGCTAACAGATACGCAGTATTTT. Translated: CASINPASGGLTDTQYF.

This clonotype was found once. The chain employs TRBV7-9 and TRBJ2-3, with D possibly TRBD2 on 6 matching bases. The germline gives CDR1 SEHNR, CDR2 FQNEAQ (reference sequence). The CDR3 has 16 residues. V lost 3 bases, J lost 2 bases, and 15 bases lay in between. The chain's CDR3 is CASSFPTRILTDTQYF. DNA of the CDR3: TGTGCCAGCAGCTTCCCGACTAGGATCCTCACAGATACGCAGTATTTT.

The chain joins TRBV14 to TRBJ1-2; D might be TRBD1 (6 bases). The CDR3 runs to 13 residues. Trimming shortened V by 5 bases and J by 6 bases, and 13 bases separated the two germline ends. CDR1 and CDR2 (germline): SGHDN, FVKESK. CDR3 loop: CASSFSRGHGYTF. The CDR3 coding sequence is TGTGCCAGCAGCTTCAGCAGGGGACATGGCTACACCTTC. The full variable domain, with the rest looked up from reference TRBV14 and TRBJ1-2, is EAGVTQFPSHSVIEKGQTVTLRCDPISGHDNLYWYRRVMGKEIKFLLHFVKESKQDESGMPNNRFLAERTGGTYSTLKVQPAELEDSGVYFCASSFSRGHGYTFGSGTRLTVV.

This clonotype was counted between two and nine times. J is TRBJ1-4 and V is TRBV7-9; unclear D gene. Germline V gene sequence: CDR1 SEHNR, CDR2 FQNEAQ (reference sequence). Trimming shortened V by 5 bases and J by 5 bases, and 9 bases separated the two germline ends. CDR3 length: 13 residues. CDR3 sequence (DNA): TGTGCCAGCAGCGGGCCACAGAATGAAAAACTGTTTTTT. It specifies CASSGPQNEKLFF.

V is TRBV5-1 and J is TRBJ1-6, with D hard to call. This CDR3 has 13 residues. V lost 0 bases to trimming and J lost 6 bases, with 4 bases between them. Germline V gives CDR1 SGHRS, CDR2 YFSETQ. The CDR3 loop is CASSLDPNSPLHF. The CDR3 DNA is TGCGCCAGCAGCTTGGACCCTAATTCACCCCTCCACTTT.

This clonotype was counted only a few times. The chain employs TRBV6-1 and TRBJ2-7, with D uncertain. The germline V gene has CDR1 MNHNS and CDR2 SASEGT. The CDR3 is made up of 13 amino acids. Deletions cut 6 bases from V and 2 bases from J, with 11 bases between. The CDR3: CASRPSGTYEQYF. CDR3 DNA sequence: TGTGCCAGCAGGCCGAGTGGCACCTACGAGCAGTACTTC.